This TCR beta chain was observed in a study of T-cell reconstitution after alpha-beta-depleted transplantation in children (dated by TCRdb to about 2016). Some background on the complete study: The study quantitatively tracked T-cell immune reconstitution after TCRalphabeta/CD19-depleted allogeneic hematopoietic cell transplantation in children using TCR repertoire profiling.

What the research found in general, with its limitations: The frequencies of hyperexpanded clones fell over the following months, and after one year, T-cell counts and TCRbeta diversity were mostly attributed to newly produced T cells. In some patients, high TCRbeta diversity at day 60 was attributed to recipient T cells and intrathymic progenitors that had survived conditioning. About two months after transplant, the apparently early recovery of alphabetaT-cell counts reportedly depended on just several hundred clones that had expanded rapidly and came from non-depleted graft cells.

Per the publication, the treatment or condition label means: allogeneic hematopoietic cell transplantation with graft depleted of TCRalphabeta T cells and CD19 B cells. The children who served as transplant recipients had been given grafts of TCRalphabeta/CD19-depleted allogeneic hematopoietic cells. Reading from cysteine to phenylalanine, the CDR3 counts 14 amino acids. The DNA shown is the 42-base CDR3, in frame from base 1. The junction shows trimming of 4 bases on V and 4 bases on J, plus 13 bases between the germline ends. The germline V gene gives CDR1 as MNHEY and CDR2 as SVGAGI. In its sample, this clonotype was seen a few times. It has no known antigen specificity. No much larger clone is present one base from it, and per-base qualities are unavailable. Libraries came from PCR. Sequencing instrument: Illumina HiSeq 2500. TCR libraries were prepared with molecular barcoding, using unique molecular identifiers to normalize TCRbeta repertoire quantification. The public reads were reprocessed in TCRdb via fastp at Q25 and MiXCR, keeping in-frame beta chains. Duplicate CDR3 protein sequences are folded into a single record with the most common DNA and genes. The table for this sample lists roughly 790,000 distinct CDR3 sequences; 15% to 20% of them were counted only once. The ten largest clones add up to about 4.6% of the sample.

This TCR came from a male patient aged 5 to 17 who had a stem cell transplant for acute lymphoblastic leukemia, so the T cells may come from the graft donor. The sequences come from PBMCs, mostly from graft donor cells, collected 360 days after TCRalphabeta/CD19-depleted stem cell transplant. This chain joins TRBV6-5 to TRBJ1-1; the best D guess is TRBD1, with 5 bases matching. At the DNA level, the sequence is TGTGCCAGCAGTTGGGAGGGGTTCGGCACTGAAGCTTTCTTT. It translates as CASSWEGFGTEAFF.